Each of the 20 T cell receptor beta chains below was sequenced from the same sample in a study of siplizumab effects on memory and regulatory T cells. The table came from immunoSEQ multiplex PCR; TCRdb's copy has only in-frame clones and leaves some out. This sample has about 100,000 clones, with about 94% found just once. The sequenced sample consisted of non-Treg CD4+ T cells sorted from blood. Every receptor here comes from a human donor in good health.

The V gene is TRBV5-1, the J gene TRBJ2-1; 10 bases are shared with TRBD2. Per germline, CDR1 SGHRS and CDR2 YFSETQ. This CDR3 comprises 15 residues. V lost 4 bases and J lost 0; bases outside the gene matches: 1. In DNA form, the CDR3 reads TGCGCCAGCAGCCTAGCGGGAGACTCCTACAATGAGCAGTTCTTC. Protein sequence: CASSLAGDSYNEQFF.

This chain uses TRBV7-9 with TRBJ2-7; 12 nucleotides match TRBD1. CDR1 is SEHNR and CDR2 is FQNEAQ in the germline V gene (reference sequence). V lost 5 bases and J lost 7; bases outside the gene matches: 9. The CDR3 runs to 15 residues. The CDR3 region is CASSTRDRGLREQYF. CDR3 bases: TGTGCCAGCAGCACCCGGGACAGGGGGCTACGGGAGCAGTACTTC. The full variable domain, rest sourced from reference TRBV7-9 and TRBJ2-7, is DTGVSQNPRHKITKRGQNVTFRCDPISEHNRLYWYRQTLGQGPEFLTYFQNEAQLEKSRLLSDRFSAERPKGSFSTLEIQRTEQGDSAMYLCASSTRDRGLREQYFGPGTRLTVT.

This chain's CDR3 is CASSLFSGTGSDSPLHF. The CDR3 DNA reads as TGTGCCAGCAGTTTATTTAGTGGCACCGGTTCGGATTCACCCCTCCACTTT. The chain recombines TRBV28 with TRBJ1-6; D unclear. Germline V CDR1 and CDR2: MDHEN, SYDVKM. Trimming removed 1 base from V and 8 bases from J, with 18 bases in between. The CDR3 has 17 residues.

The chain uses TRBV19 and TRBJ1-1; weak D call: TRBD1 (6 bases). Germline loops: CDR1 LNHDA, CDR2 SQIVND (reference sequence). The CDR3 contains 15 residues. V was cut by 4 bases and J by 1 base, with 13 bases left in between. The CDR3 sequence: CASSTDSEWNTEAFF. The CDR3 DNA reads as TGTGCCAGTAGTACGGACAGTGAATGGAACACTGAAGCTTTCTTT.

J is TRBJ2-3 and V is TRBV10-3; 10 positions agree with TRBD2. The V segment lost 7 bases and the J segment 2 bases; nucleotides outside the gene matches: 6. Germline V gene data show CDR1 as ENHRY and CDR2 as SYGVKD. This CDR3 comprises 15 residues. This chain's CDR3 is CAITAGLANTDTQYF. The CDR3 coding sequence is TGTGCCATCACCGCGGGACTAGCGAACACAGATACGCAGTATTTT.

There are a few counts of this clone. The rearrangement links TRBV10-1 to TRBJ2-3, with a possible D match to TRBD2 (7 bases). This CDR3 region has 16 residues. Germline loops: CDR1 WNHNN, CDR2 SYGVQD (reference sequence). The V end lost 3 bases, the J end lost 5 bases, and 18 bases lay between the germline ends. CDR3 nucleotides: TGCGCCAGCAGTGAAGGGGGGGGGTTCGGAGAAGATACGCAGTATTTT. This translates into CASSEGGGFGEDTQYF.

CDR3 sequence reads: CASSEQGAYGYTF. The CDR3 bases are TGTGCCAGCAGTGAGCAGGGTGCCTATGGCTACACCTTC. The rearrangement uses TRBV6-1 and TRBJ1-2; D possibly corresponds to TRBD1 (5 bases). The V and J ends lost 3 bases and 4 bases respectively, with 9 bases between them. Germline CDR1 reads MNHNS; CDR2 reads SASEGT. The CDR3 is made up of 13 amino acids.

The V and J genes are TRBV10-3 and TRBJ2-1, with 9 bases identical to TRBD2. The germline gives CDR1 ENHRY, CDR2 SYGVKD. After removal of 8 bases from V and 8 bases from J, the junction contained 10 bases not matched to a gene. The CDR3 runs to 14 residues. CDR3 sequence (DNA): TGTGCCATCGGGAGGACTAGCGAGATCCATGAGCAGTTCTTC. Translating gives CAIGRTSEIHEQFF.

V and J are TRBV7-3 and TRBJ2-3; 10 bases match TRBD2. The germline V gene has CDR1 SGHTA and CDR2 FQGTGA. The CDR3 is 15 amino acids. V trimming: 4 bases; J trimming: 3 bases; junction bases outside the gene matches: 4. This CDR3 is CASSSIAGGTDTQYF. The DNA for the CDR3 is TGTGCCAGCAGCTCAATAGCGGGAGGAACAGATACGCAGTATTTT.

V and J are TRBV19 and TRBJ1-5; the D is unclear. V lost 5 bases, J lost 3 bases, and 8 bases lay in between. CDR1 and CDR2 (germline): LNHDA, SQIVND (reference sequence). CDR3 length equals 13 residues. Here the CDR3 DNA reads TGTGCCAGTAGTTACAGATTCAATCAGCCCCAGCATTTT. Protein product: CASSYRFNQPQHF.

This chain connects TRBV19 to TRBJ2-3; 10 positions match TRBD2. Germline CDR1 reads LNHDA; CDR2 reads SQIVND (reference sequence). Trimming cost V 5 bases and J 4 bases; bases outside gene matches: 6. The CDR3 length is 15 residues. The CDR3 nucleotides read TGTGCCAGTAGTGTCCTAGCGGGAGTCCCAGATACGCAGTATTTT. Amino acids: CASSVLAGVPDTQYF.

Of note for this clone: The sample holds other DNA sequences that translate to the same CDR3. This rearrangement joins TRBV19 to TRBJ1-2; D unresolved. Trimming took 6 bases from V and 4 from J, leaving 9 bases between them. Looked up from germline, CDR1 is LNHDA and CDR2 is SQIVND (reference sequence). The CDR3 runs 12 residues. The CDR3 DNA reads TGTGCCAGTAGCGATTGGGGCTATGGCTACACCTTC. Its translation: CASSDWGYGYTF. Based on the CDR3 plus reference TRBV19 and TRBJ1-2, the full variable domain is DGGITQSPKYLFRKEGQNVTLSCEQNLNHDAMYWYRQDPGQGLRLIYYSQIVNDFQKGDIAEGYSVSREKKESFPLTVTSAQKNPTAFYLCASSDWGYGYTFGSGTRLTVV.

This rearrangement joins TRBV13 to TRBJ2-2; 8 bases are a match to TRBD2. Germline V gives CDR1 PRHDT, CDR2 FYEKMQ (reference sequence). The CDR3 consists of 18 residues. V was pared by 1 base and J by 5 bases, with 12 bases of the junction left unmatched. The CDR3 region is CASSLVAKAGVFTGELFF. CDR3 DNA: TGTGCCAGCAGCTTAGTGGCCAAAGCGGGAGTATTTACCGGGGAGCTGTTTTTT.

The chain is built from TRBV7-9 and TRBJ2-3; 12 positions match TRBD1. The CDR3 totals 16 residues. V shed 5 bases and J 6 bases; nucleotides not matched to a gene: 9. Germline V gene lookup returns CDR1 SEHNR and CDR2 FQNEAQ (reference sequence). The CDR3 DNA reads TGTGCCAGCAGCCCGTGGGACAGGGGGCAGGGGGATACGCAGTATTTT. Its translation: CASSPWDRGQGDTQYF.

This clone appeared a single time. The chain links TRBV7-2 to TRBJ2-1; 7 bases line up with TRBD2. CDR3 length: 17 residues. Germline-derived CDR1 and CDR2 are SGHTA and FQGNSA. Unmatched junction bases numbered 9, after V lost 4 bases and J lost 0 bases. CDR3 in DNA: TGTGCCAGCAGCTCTTCCCTAGCGGCAAGCTCCTACAATGAGCAGTTCTTC. It translates to CASSSSLAASSYNEQFF.

The sample holds a few counts of this clone. This chain joins TRBV9 and TRBJ1-1; D unclear. Looked up from germline, CDR1 is SGDLS and CDR2 is YYNGEE. V lost 0 bases and J 1 base, leaving 10 bases between the germline ends. CDR3 length: 15 amino acids. The CDR3 spells CASSVEGGGNTEAFF. The CDR3 coding sequence is TGTGCCAGCAGCGTAGAAGGCGGCGGGAACACTGAAGCTTTCTTT.

J is TRBJ1-1 and V is TRBV5-1, with a tentative D call TRBD1 (5 bases). V lost 4 bases to trimming and J lost 4 bases, with 20 bases between them. The CDR3 has 16 amino acids. The germline V gene encodes CDR1 SGHRS and CDR2 YFSETQ. The CDR3 reads CASSRGAILGGTEAFF. The CDR3 nucleotides read TGCGCCAGCAGCAGGGGAGCCATCTTAGGAGGCACTGAAGCTTTCTTT.

This clone has a single count. The chain has TRBV6-1 and TRBJ1-2; TRBD1 might be the D (6 bases). V was pared by 5 bases and J by 8 bases, with 15 bases between. The CDR3 is 13 residues long. CDR1 and CDR2 (germline): MNHNS, SASEGT. The CDR3 spells CASSRGRGRGYTF. CDR3 bases: TGTGCCAGCAGTCGGGGCAGGGGTAGGGGCTACACCTTC.

CDR3 coding DNA: TGCGCCAGCAGCCCGACGGAGTGGGAAGATACGCAGTATTTT. Its protein is CASSPTEWEDTQYF. The chain carries TRBV5-1 and TRBJ2-3; D gene unclear. CDR3 length equals 14 residues. The germline gives CDR1 SGHRS, CDR2 YFSETQ. Trimming removed 4 bases at V and 5 bases at J, with 14 bases between. The entire variable domain, with the rest obtained from reference TRBV5-1 and TRBJ2-3, is as follows: KAGVTQTPRYLIKTRGQQVTLSCSPISGHRSVSWYQQTPGQGLQFLFEYFSETQRNKGNFPGRFSGRQFSNSRSEMNVSTLELGDSALYLCASSPTEWEDTQYFGPGTRLTVL.

This chain links TRBV6-1 with TRBJ2-6; D ambiguous. The CDR3 runs 16 residues. Per germline, CDR1 MNHNS and CDR2 SASEGT. V was pared by 3 bases and J by 3 bases, with 12 bases between. In nucleotides, the CDR3 is TGTGCCAGCAGTGAGGTAGATAGGGTTGGGGCCAACGTCCTGACTTTC. Translating it yields CASSEVDRVGANVLTF.